Presented here are 30 T cell receptor beta chains from one specimen sequenced in a study of T cell responses to AZD1222 COVID-19 vaccine. Sequencing was performed with immunoSEQ multiplex PCR; in TCRdb, only in-frame clones are kept and a portion is missing. In the table there are roughly 110,000 clones, about 90% of which are singletons. This sample comprised peripheral blood, obtained 28 days after the second AZD1222 dose. The receptors were gathered from an adult who received the AZD1222 COVID-19 vaccine.

The chain employs TRBV7-8 and TRBJ1-1; D is unclear. From germline, CDR1 is SGHVS and CDR2 FQNEAQ. There are 9 residues in the CDR3. The CDR3 loop is CSGNTEAFF. For the CDR3, the DNA is TGTTCGGGGAACACTGAAGCTTTCTTT.

The chain links TRBV3-1 (or the pseudogene TRBV3-2) to TRBJ1-2; TRBD1 agrees at 10 bases. V was pared by 0 bases and J by 4 bases, with 2 bases of the junction left unmatched. This CDR3 region has 15 residues. Per germline, CDR1 LGHDT and CDR2 YNNKEL (reference sequence). The DNA of the CDR3 is TGTGCCAGCAGCCAAGAGGACAGGGGGGGCTATGGCTACACCTTC. Translated: CASSQEDRGGYGYTF.

A single count supports this clone. The chain employs TRBV9 and TRBJ1-2; D is possibly TRBD1 (5 bases). The V and J ends lost 0 bases and 6 bases respectively, with 12 bases between them. The CDR3 length is 14 residues. Looked up from germline, CDR1 is SGDLS and CDR2 is YYNGEE. DNA for the CDR3: TGTGCCAGCAGCGTAGATCGGCAGGGTGATGGCTACACCTTC. It yields the protein CASSVDRQGDGYTF.

V is TRBV5-1 and J is TRBJ2-4; 10 positions match TRBD2. The CDR3 length is 14 residues. Germline-derived CDR1 and CDR2 are SGHRS and YFSETQ. After removal of 3 bases from V and 8 bases from J, the junction contained 5 bases not matched to a gene. CDR3 sequence reads: CASSWGTSVDIQYF. The CDR3 nucleotides are TGCGCCAGCAGCTGGGGGACTAGCGTGGACATTCAGTACTTC.

The rearrangement joins TRBV19 to TRBJ1-1; D not resolved. The germline CDR1 and CDR2 sequences are LNHDA and SQIVND (reference sequence). The CDR3 has 14 residues. Trimming removed 7 bases at V and 0 bases at J, with 12 bases between. DNA for the CDR3: TGTGCCAGTACCGCACAGTCCCTGAACACTGAAGCTTTCTTT. This codes for CASTAQSLNTEAFF.

This chain uses TRBV7-2 with TRBJ2-7; 8 nucleotides align to TRBD2. V lost 5 bases and J lost 7; bases outside the gene matches: 10. Germline V gene sequence: CDR1 SGHTA, CDR2 FQGNSA. The CDR3 extends over 14 amino acids. Here the CDR3 DNA reads TGTGCCAGCAGCATCGGGGGGGGGTCTAGGGAGCAGTACTTC. Translation gives CASSIGGGSREQYF.

This chain joins TRBV3-1 (or the pseudogene TRBV3-2) and TRBJ2-5; D is perhaps TRBD1 or TRBD2 (5 bases each). V was pared by 2 bases and J by 7 bases, with 14 bases between. CDR3 length equals 14 residues. Germline V gives CDR1 LGHDT, CDR2 YNNKEL (reference sequence). The chain's CDR3 is CASSQSPGTGTQYF. In DNA form, the CDR3 reads TGTGCCAGCAGCCAAAGCCCGGGGACGGGGACCCAGTACTTC.

This clone appeared once. CDR3 coding DNA: TGTGCCAGCTCACCATTCCCGGGACAGACCCTGAACACCGGGGAGCTGTTTTTT. Its protein is CASSPFPGQTLNTGELFF. The chain is built from TRBV18 and TRBJ2-2; TRBD1 aligns across 7 bases. Germline V gene data show CDR1 as KGHSH and CDR2 as LQKENI. This CDR3 has 18 residues. V shed 2 bases and J 1 base; nucleotides not matched to a gene: 10.

The chain uses TRBV9 and TRBJ1-2; D gene uncertain. V lost 4 bases, J lost 6 bases, and 13 bases lay in between. Germline V CDR1 and CDR2: SGDLS, YYNGEE. The CDR3 sequence is 13 residues long. The CDR3 region has the DNA TGTGCCAGCAGCCCCGTGGGGTGGGATGGCTACACCTTC. Translation gives CASSPVGWDGYTF.

Here the CDR3 reads CAIPGGKSANTDTQYF. DNA for the CDR3: TGTGCCATCCCCGGAGGGAAGAGTGCAAACACAGATACGCAGTATTTT. J is TRBJ2-3 and V is TRBV3-1 (or the pseudogene TRBV3-2); D possibly corresponds to TRBD2 (6 bases). The CDR3 has 16 amino acids. The germline gives CDR1 LGHDT, CDR2 YNNKEL (reference sequence). With 10 bases removed from V and 2 bases from J, the gap between germline ends came to 22 bases.

V gene TRBV7-2 combines with J gene TRBJ2-3; TRBD2 aligns across 7 bases. V was clipped by 5 bases and J by 5 bases; unmatched bases: 4. Germline CDR1 SGHTA, CDR2 FQGNSA. The CDR3 consists of 13 residues. CDR3: CASSAGGVDTQYF. CDR3 nucleotide sequence: TGTGCCAGCAGCGCTGGGGGGGTAGATACGCAGTATTTT.

V gene TRBV5-4 combines with J gene TRBJ1-6; weak D call: TRBD1 (5 bases). CDR1 and CDR2 from the germline V gene are SGHNT and YYREEE (reference sequence). This CDR3 is built from 14 residues. V was pared by 3 bases and J by 7 bases, with 11 bases between. The CDR3 spells CASSWATGNSPLHF. The CDR3 DNA is TGTGCCAGCAGCTGGGCAACAGGCAATTCACCCCTCCACTTT.

This chain connects TRBV24-1 to TRBJ2-5; D remains ambiguous. Germline V gives CDR1 KGHDR, CDR2 SFDVKD. The V and J ends lost 6 bases and 0 bases respectively, with 10 bases between them. The CDR3 covers 14 residues. In nucleotides, the CDR3 is TGTGCCACCAGTCAAGGAACAGACCAAGAGACCCAGTACTTC. This encodes CATSQGTDQETQYF.

The chain employs TRBV29-1 and TRBJ1-1; D is perhaps TRBD1 (6 bases). V lost 0 bases and J 5 bases, leaving 10 bases between the germline ends. The germline gives CDR1 SQVTM, CDR2 ANQGSEA. This CDR3 contains 13 residues. CDR3 bases: TGCAGCGTTGAAGATGGGGGCTGGACTGAAGCTTTCTTT. Amino acids: CSVEDGGWTEAFF.

The rearrangement uses TRBV6-5 and TRBJ1-5; 11 nucleotides agree with TRBD1. CDR1 and CDR2 from the germline V gene are MNHEY and SVGAGI. V gave up 4 bases and J gave up 4 bases; unmatched junction bases: 6. The CDR3 extends over 16 amino acids. The CDR3 DNA is TGTGCCAGCAGTTCCGGGACAGGGGGGAAGAATCAGCCCCAGCATTTT. It specifies CASSSGTGGKNQPQHF.

The V call is TRBV11-3, the J call TRBJ2-3; 11 bases align to TRBD2. The CDR3 sequence is 14 residues long. CDR1 is SGHNT and CDR2 is YENEEA in the germline V gene. The V and J ends lost 3 bases and 4 bases, in that order; junction bases with no gene match: 0. The CDR3 DNA follows: TGTGCCAGCAGCTTTAGCGGGAGGGCAGATACGCAGTATTTT. Translation: CASSFSGRADTQYF.

This chain uses TRBV30 with TRBJ1-4, with TRBD1 as a possible D gene (5 bases). Trimming stripped 5 bases from V and 0 bases from J, with 10 bases between. Looked up from germline, CDR1 is GTSNPN and CDR2 is SVGIG (reference sequence). CDR3 length equals 14 residues. The CDR3 DNA reads TGTGCCTGGGCTGGGGGAGCAACTAATGAAAAACTGTTTTTT. Its protein product is CAWAGGATNEKLFF.

V gene TRBV9 combines with J gene TRBJ1-1; D gene ambiguous. The CDR3 loop spans 16 amino acids. Germline CDR1 is SGDLS and CDR2 is YYNGEE. Trimming stripped 0 bases from V and 1 base from J, with 13 bases between. The CDR3 coding sequence is TGTGCCAGCAGCGTAGGAACAAGCTTAGGGAACACTGAAGCTTTCTTT. Translated, it gives CASSVGTSLGNTEAFF. Full variable domain (outside the CDR3, taken from reference TRBV9 and TRBJ1-1): DSGVTQTPKHLITATGQRVTLRCSPRSGDLSVYWYQQSLDQGLQFLIQYYNGEERAKGNILERFSAQQFPDLHSELNLSSLELGDSALYFCASSVGTSLGNTEAFFGQGTRLTVV.

The V call is TRBV6-5, the J call TRBJ2-3; D unclear. With 0 bases removed from V and 7 bases from J, the gap between germline ends came to 8 bases. Germline values: CDR1 MNHEY, CDR2 SVGAGI. The CDR3 covers 13 residues. The CDR3 is CASSYSPGYTQYF. CDR3 bases: TGTGCCAGCAGTTACTCCCCCGGGTATACGCAGTATTTT.

V is TRBV9 and J is TRBJ2-1; TRBD2 matches at 7 bases. This CDR3 has 15 amino acids. After removal of 0 bases from V and 6 bases from J, the junction contained 6 bases not matched to a gene. Germline-derived CDR1 and CDR2 are SGDLS and YYNGEE. Written as DNA, the CDR3 is TGTGCCAGCAGCGTAGCACGAGGGAGGGCCAATGAGCAGTTCTTC. Protein: CASSVARGRANEQFF.

The rearrangement joins TRBV15 to TRBJ1-1; D uncertain. Germline CDR1 reads LNHNV; CDR2 reads YYDKDF (reference sequence). V lost 9 bases and J 1 base, leaving 18 bases between the germline ends. This CDR3 comprises 15 residues. The DNA of the CDR3 is TGTGCCACGTACCCCCCCGGGCGGCGGAACACTGAAGCTTTCTTT. It yields the protein CATYPPGRRNTEAFF.

The J gene is TRBJ2-3, the V gene TRBV5-4; D gene ambiguous. Germline V gene lookup returns CDR1 SGHNT and CDR2 YYREEE (reference sequence). CDR3 length: 15 residues. V was cut by 0 bases and J by 5 bases, with 13 bases left in between. The CDR3 DNA is TGTGCCAGCAGCTTGGGTGGCGGTGCATTAGATACGCAGTATTTT. As protein: CASSLGGGALDTQYF.

V and J are TRBV19 and TRBJ1-2; D unclear. Germline V gives CDR1 LNHDA, CDR2 SQIVND (reference sequence). Trimming cost V 2 bases and J 8 bases, with 18 bases left between them. The CDR3 totals 15 residues. In DNA, the CDR3 is TGTGCCAGTAGTATAAACCCGAAACGGGCTGGGGGCTACACCTTC. It specifies CASSINPKRAGGYTF.

J is TRBJ2-7 and V is TRBV18, with 13 bases fitting TRBD2. The V segment lost 2 bases and the J segment 2 bases; nucleotides outside the gene matches: 0. Germline V gives CDR1 KGHSH, CDR2 LQKENI. The CDR3 has 15 residues. The CDR3 DNA sequence: TGTGCCAGCTCACCAGGGACTAGCGGGGCCTACGAGCAGTACTTC. Amino acids: CASSPGTSGAYEQYF. Using reference TRBV18 and TRBJ2-7 for the parts outside the CDR3, the full variable domain is NAGVMQNPRHLVRRRGQEARLRCSPMKGHSHVYWYRQLPEEGLKFMVYLQKENIIDESGMPKERFSAEFPKEGPSILRIQQVVRGDSAAYFCASSPGTSGAYEQYFGPGTRLTVT.

The chain links TRBV11-2 to TRBJ2-1, with 11 bases matching TRBD2. This CDR3 spans 17 amino acids. The V and J ends lost 1 base and 2 bases, in that order; junction bases with no gene match: 4. Germline assignment: CDR1 SGHAT and CDR2 FQNNGV. The CDR3 reads CASSLVAGGPPYNEQFF. In DNA, the CDR3 is TGTGCCAGCAGCTTAGTAGCGGGGGGGCCTCCCTACAATGAGCAGTTCTTC.

The CDR3 DNA sequence: TGCAGCGTTCGGACAGCCGATACCTACGAGCAGTACTTC. This codes for CSVRTADTYEQYF. V is TRBV29-1 and J is TRBJ2-7; a weak D match, TRBD1 (6 bases). The CDR3 has 13 residues. Trimming removed 5 bases at V and 2 bases at J, with 13 bases between. The germline gives CDR1 SQVTM, CDR2 ANQGSEA.

The chain is built from TRBV28 and TRBJ2-1; 11 bases match TRBD1. Germline trimming cut 10 bases from V and 10 bases from J; bases unmatched to any gene: 9. Germline lookup yields CDR1 MDHEN and CDR2 SYDVKM. The length of the CDR3 is 13 residues. Here the CDR3 DNA reads TGTGCCACCTGGGACAGGGGGATAGGGGAGCAGTTCTTC. As protein: CATWDRGIGEQFF.

The chain combines TRBV11-2 with TRBJ1-2; D is perhaps TRBD1 (5 bases). Per germline, CDR1 SGHAT and CDR2 FQNNGV. The CDR3 spans 15 residues. Trimming took 5 bases from V and 4 from J, leaving 17 bases between them. CDR3 loop: CASSTFWDPVYGYTF. The CDR3 region has the DNA TGTGCCAGCAGCACCTTTTGGGACCCAGTCTATGGCTACACCTTC.

V usage is TRBV10-3 and J usage is TRBJ2-7; D may correspond to TRBD1 or TRBD2 (5 bases each). Trimming left V 6 bases short and J 0 bases short, with 15 bases between. The CDR3 is made up of 15 amino acids. Germline V gene sequence: CDR1 ENHRY, CDR2 SYGVKD. In DNA, the CDR3 is TGTGCCATCAGCCAAAGACTTGGGGGCTCCTACGAGCAGTACTTC. Translated: CAISQRLGGSYEQYF.

The chain couples TRBV5-8 to TRBJ1-1, with D possibly being TRBD1 (5 bases). Germline-derived CDR1 and CDR2 are SGHTS and YDEGEE. This CDR3 spans 15 amino acids. V lost 3 bases and J 6 bases, leaving 18 bases between the germline ends. The CDR3 DNA reads TGTGCCAGCAGCTGGGGGAGCTCTATGGGATCTGAAGCTTTCTTT. It encodes CASSWGSSMGSEAFF.